A selection of T cell receptor beta chains follows, all from one sample in a study of identical twins. TCRdb recomputed calls from the 5' RACE reads with MiXCR, one row per CDR3 protein. In the table there are 500,000 to 650,000 distinct CDR3 sequences, just over 7% of which are singletons. These same data were also listed under a study on yellow fever vaccine responses in identical twins.

The sample was PBMCs. Receptor source: a woman in her late teens or twenties in good health. CDR3s include the opening cysteine and the closing phenylalanine or tryptophan. Clone size is given for some rows only: seen once, a few or many times, or a class if the clone is expanded.

clone_size | j_call | v_call | cdr3_aa
NA | TRBJ2-1 | TRBV3-1 | CASSPRTSGGTTHNEQFF
NA | TRBJ2-3 | TRBV29-1 | CSSLGVSRYTQYF
few | TRBJ2-7 | TRBV29-1 | CSVEDRGSSYEQYF
few | TRBJ1-3 | TRBV19 | CASSREYRVGNTIYF
NA | TRBJ2-1 | TRBV20-1 | CCARDYGRGRSNEQFF
few | TRBJ2-7 | TRBV14 | CASSQVAGTNEQYF
many | TRBJ2-7 | TRBV29-1 | CSVVPDSPPYEQYF
NA | TRBJ2-2 | TRBV27 | CASSPDAGELFF
NA | TRBJ1-1 | TRBV7-9 | CASSFRVATEAFF
NA | TRBJ1-5 | TRBV10-3 | CAISEAGQGGNQPQHF
NA | TRBJ2-3 | TRBV28 | CASLRGITDTQYF
NA | TRBJ2-2 | TRBV7-9 | CASSLVAETGELFF
few | TRBJ1-6 | TRBV5-1 | CASSWDSYNSPLHF
few | TRBJ2-1 | TRBV24-1 | CATSDGASGSFEQFF
NA | TRBJ2-7 | TRBV25-1 | CASQSRGLATLPTYEQYF
NA | TRBJ1-6 | TRBV3-1 | CASSQAGQGHSPLHF
few | TRBJ1-2 | TRBV20-1 | CSAGQGGSLHNGYTF
NA | TRBJ2-5 | TRBV4-1 | CASSQGLAGRETQYF
few | TRBJ2-7 | TRBV20-1 | CSAFADRGRQEQYF
few | TRBJ1-1 | TRBV20-1 | CSASSWGEAFF
NA | TRBJ2-2 | TRBV11-2 | CASSLDSWGMGNTGELFF
many | TRBJ2-2 | TRBV10-3 | CATTTSGGPNTGELFF
few | TRBJ1-2 | TRBV24-1 | CATSDEDYYGYTF
many | TRBJ1-5 | TRBV12-3/TRBV12-4 | CASSFLQGLQPQHF
few | TRBJ2-2 | TRBV2 | CASSGTSSGELFF
few | TRBJ1-5 | TRBV5-1 | CASSSSRDRGPHYSNQPQHF
few | TRBJ2-2 | TRBV11-2 | CASSLYGGGTGELFF
NA | TRBJ2-2 | TRBV11-2 | CASSLDLERGTGELFF
few | TRBJ1-2 | TRBV12-3/TRBV12-4 | CASGDGQGYGYTF
many | TRBJ1-2 | TRBV12-3/TRBV12-4 | CASSSGQGVYGYTF
few | TRBJ1-1 | TRBV7-6 | CASSRSGVTEAFF
many | TRBJ1-1 | TRBV3-1 | CASSQSRNTEAFF
few | TRBJ2-5 | TRBV5-1 | CASRDGGLGETQYF
NA | TRBJ2-7 | TRBV5-6 | CARSSGTHYEQYF
NA | TRBJ2-7 | TRBV5-1 | CASSTTGTASYEQYF
many | TRBJ2-3 | TRBV10-3 | CAISDGLTDTQYF
few | TRBJ2-3 | TRBV5-6 | CASSLAGPVGDTQYF
many | TRBJ2-1 | TRBV12-3/TRBV12-4 | CASSLGGTSIYEQFF
many | TRBJ2-2 | TRBV2 | CASSDQQTSTGELFF
NA | TRBJ2-2 | TRBV5-5 | CASSLDVSNTGELFF
NA | TRBJ1-5 | TRBV12-3/TRBV12-4 | CASSATGRGNQPQHF
once | TRBJ1-2 | TRBV3-1 | CASSLSGGRNYGYTF
many | TRBJ1-1 | TRBV5-1 | CASSLTDSLNTEAFF
many | TRBJ2-7 | TRBV29-1 | CSVEDHRLGYEQYF
many | TRBJ2-2 | TRBV29-1 | CSADTGTNTGELFF
few | TRBJ2-5 | TRBV5-1 | CASSLGMGETQYF
NA | TRBJ2-5 | TRBV12-3/TRBV12-4 | CASSSPDRGYETQYF